The clone carrying this TCR beta chain was recorded many times. This entry belongs to a study of blood T cell repertoires in COVID-19. Study-level background: Sites across the United States, Italy and Spain contributed samples from acute and convalescent COVID-19. Sample material is recorded as cDNA or gDNA derived from T cells, B-cell-depleted T cells, or PBMCs.

Germline-derived CDR1 and CDR2 are SEHNR and FQNEAQ (reference sequence). The CDR3 is 14 amino acids. Trimming removed 5 bases from V and 5 bases from J, with 10 bases in between. Per the study methods: By means of reference gene primer amplification, nucleated cell counts were estimated. Measured with immunoSEQ multiplex PCR; TCRdb has only the in-frame clones, and not every one. The DNA was the basis for D and trimming; V, J and clone size are from that table. Here the sample spans a few hundred thousand clones, 65% to 85% being singletons. The material sequenced was peripheral blood. This chain connects TRBV7-9 to TRBJ1-6; tentative D call: TRBD1 (6 bases). The clonotype comes from a human donor in a cohort sampled during active COVID-19. CDR3 coding DNA: TGTGCCAGCAGCCTACAGGGTAATAATTCACCCCTCCACTTT. Its protein is CASSLQGNNSPLHF.